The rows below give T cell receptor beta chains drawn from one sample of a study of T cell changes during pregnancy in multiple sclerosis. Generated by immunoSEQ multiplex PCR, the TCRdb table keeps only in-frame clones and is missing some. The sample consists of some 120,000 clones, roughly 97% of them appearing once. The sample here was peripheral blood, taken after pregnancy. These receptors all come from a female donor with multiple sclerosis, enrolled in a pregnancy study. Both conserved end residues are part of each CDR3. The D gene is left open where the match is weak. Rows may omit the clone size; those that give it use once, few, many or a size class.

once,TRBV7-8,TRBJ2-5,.,CASSLGWDNQETQYF,TGTGCCAGCAGCTTAGGGTGGGACAACCAAGAGACCCAGTACTTC
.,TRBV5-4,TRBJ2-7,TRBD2,CASSFYSSSGSYEQYF,TGTGCCAGCAGCTTTTACTCGTCTAGCGGCTCCTACGAGCAGTACTTC
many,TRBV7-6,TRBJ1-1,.,CASSLTPLQTEAFF,TGTGCCAGCAGCTTGACACCTCTCCAGACTGAAGCTTTCTTT
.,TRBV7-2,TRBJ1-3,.,CASSSGSRYSGNTIYF,TGTGCCAGCAGCTCCGGGTCTCGCTACTCTGGAAACACCATATATTTT
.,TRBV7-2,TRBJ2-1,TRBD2,CASSQIAGVYEDEQFF,TGTGCCAGCAGCCAAATAGCGGGAGTTTATGAGGATGAGCAGTTCTTC
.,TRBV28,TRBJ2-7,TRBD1,CASWGQGVSYEQYF,TGTGCCAGCTGGGGGCAGGGGGTTTCCTACGAGCAGTACTTC
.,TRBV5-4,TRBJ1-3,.,CASSLGQPSGNTIYF,TGTGCCAGCAGCTTGGGACAACCCTCTGGAAACACCATATATTTT
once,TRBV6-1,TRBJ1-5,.,CASVEGIGNQPQHF,TGTGCCAGCGTGGAGGGGATTGGCAATCAGCCCCAGCATTTT
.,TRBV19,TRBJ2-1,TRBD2,CASSSVRASGSHNEQFF,TGTGCCAGTAGTAGCGTCAGGGCTAGCGGGAGCCACAATGAGCAGTTCTTC
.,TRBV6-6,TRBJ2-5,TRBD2,CASSYSLAVPLETQYF,TGTGCCAGCAGTTACTCACTAGCGGTCCCCTTGGAGACCCAGTACTTC
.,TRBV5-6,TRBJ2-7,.,CASSLYLGRDEQYF,TGTGCCAGCAGCTTGTACCTGGGCCGTGACGAGCAGTACTTC
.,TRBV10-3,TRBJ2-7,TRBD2,CAISERLADSYEQYF,TGTGCCATCAGTGAACGACTAGCGGACTCCTACGAGCAGTACTTC
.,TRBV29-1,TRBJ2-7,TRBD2,CSVSLAGENEQYF,TGCAGCGTTTCCCTAGCGGGAGAAAACGAGCAGTACTTC
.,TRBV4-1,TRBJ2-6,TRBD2,CASSQDTGGSTGGANVLTF,TGCGCCAGCAGCCAAGATACGGGGGGTTCGACGGGTGGGGCCAACGTCCTGACTTTC
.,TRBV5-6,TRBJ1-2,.,CASSDTETYGYTF,TGTGCCAGCAGCGACACAGAGACCTATGGCTACACCTTC
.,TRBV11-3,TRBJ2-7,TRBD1,CASSLTGDEQYF,TGTGCCAGCAGCCTGACAGGGGACGAGCAGTACTTC
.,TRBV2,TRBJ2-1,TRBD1,CASSVNPGGNEQFF,TGTGCCAGCAGTGTTAACCCAGGGGGCAATGAGCAGTTCTTC
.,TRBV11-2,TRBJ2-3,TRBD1,CASSSGGGTGGDTQYF,TGTGCCAGCAGCTCTGGGGGTGGGACAGGGGGAGATACGCAGTATTTT
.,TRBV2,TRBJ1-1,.,CASSGQNEAFF,TGTGCCAGCAGTGGGCAGAACGAAGCTTTCTTT
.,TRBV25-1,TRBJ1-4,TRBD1,CASRTGGAGEKLFF,TGTGCCAGCCGTACAGGGGGCGCAGGTGAAAAACTGTTTTTT
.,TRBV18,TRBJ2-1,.,CASSPTSGDPNEQFF,TGTGCCAGCTCACCAACAAGCGGCGACCCCAATGAGCAGTTCTTC
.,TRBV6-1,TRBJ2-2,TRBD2,CASAGDRIGELFF,TGTGCCTCGGCGGGGGATAGGATCGGGGAGCTGTTTTTT
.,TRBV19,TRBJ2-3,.,CASLRRGPGGTDTQYF,TGTGCCAGTCTTCGGAGGGGACCGGGGGGCACAGATACGCAGTATTTT
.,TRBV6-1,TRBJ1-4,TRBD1,CASSARKGTGKEKLFF,TGTGCCAGCAGTGCCCGAAAAGGGACAGGGAAAGAAAAACTGTTTTTT
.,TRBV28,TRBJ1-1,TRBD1,CASLGQGEAFF,TGTGCCAGTCTCGGACAGGGAGAAGCTTTCTTT
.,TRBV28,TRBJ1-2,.,CASTETGNYGYTF,TGTGCCAGCACCGAAACAGGGAACTATGGCTACACCTTC
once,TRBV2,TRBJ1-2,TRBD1,CASRGDRGNYGYTF,TGTGCCAGCAGGGGGGACAGGGGCAACTATGGCTACACCTTC
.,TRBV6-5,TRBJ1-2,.,CASSSGSDYGYTF,TGTGCCAGCAGCTCAGGTAGCGACTATGGCTACACCTTC
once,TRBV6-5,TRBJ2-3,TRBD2,CASSQTSRDTDTQYF,TGTGCCAGCAGTCAGACTAGCAGAGACACAGATACGCAGTATTTT
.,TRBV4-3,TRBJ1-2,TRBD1,CASRADRVGNYGYTF,TGCGCCAGCAGGGCTGACAGGGTGGGGAACTATGGCTACACCTTC
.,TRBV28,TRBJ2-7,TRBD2,CASSGGDGYEQYF,TGTGCCAGCAGTGGGGGGGACGGCTACGAGCAGTACTTC
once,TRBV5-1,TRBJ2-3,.,CASSPLGTDTQYF,TGCGCCAGCAGTCCCCTCGGCACAGATACGCAGTATTTT
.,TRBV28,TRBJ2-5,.,CASRRKSDYLGETQYF,TGTGCCAGCAGGCGGAAATCGGACTACTTAGGAGAGACCCAGTACTTC
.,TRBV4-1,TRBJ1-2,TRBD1,CASSQLTGGHYGYTF,TGCGCCAGCAGCCAACTGACAGGGGGACACTATGGCTACACCTTC
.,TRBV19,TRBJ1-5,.,CASSTRTVSNQPQHF,TGTGCCAGTAGTACCAGGACAGTTAGCAATCAGCCCCAGCATTTT
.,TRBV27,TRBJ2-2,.,CASSPQGFDGELFF,TGTGCCAGCAGTCCACAGGGTTTTGACGGGGAGCTGTTTTTT
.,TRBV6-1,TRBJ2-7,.,CASSPTNSFSYEQYF,TGTGCCAGCAGTCCGACAAATTCTTTCTCCTACGAGCAGTACTTC
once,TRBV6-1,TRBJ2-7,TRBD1,CASSEAGGTGAYEQYF,TGTGCCAGCAGTGAAGCTGGGGGGACAGGGGCCTACGAGCAGTACTTC
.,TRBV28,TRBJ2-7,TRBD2,CASTSGSYEQYF,TGTGCCAGCACTAGCGGTTCCTACGAGCAGTACTTC
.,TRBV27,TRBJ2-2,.,CASSLIRVGELFF,TGTGCCAGCAGTTTAATCAGGGTGGGGGAGCTGTTTTTT
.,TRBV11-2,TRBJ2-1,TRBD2,CASSFLRTSGSNEQFF,TGTGCCAGCAGCTTCTTACGGACTAGCGGGAGTAATGAGCAGTTCTTC
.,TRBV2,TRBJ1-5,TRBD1,CASRTGATYSNQPQHF,TGTGCCAGCAGGACAGGGGCGACTTATAGCAATCAGCCCCAGCATTTT
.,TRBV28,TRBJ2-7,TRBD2,CASSSRGSRDEQYF,TGTGCCAGCAGTTCCCGCGGGAGTAGGGACGAGCAGTACTTC
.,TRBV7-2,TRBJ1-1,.,CASSLVVGQSNTEAFF,TGTGCCAGCAGCTTAGTCGTGGGGCAGTCGAACACTGAAGCTTTCTTT
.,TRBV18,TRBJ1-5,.,CASSPKSYSNQPQHF,TGTGCCAGCTCACCAAAATCCTATAGCAATCAGCCCCAGCATTTT
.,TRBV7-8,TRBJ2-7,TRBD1,CASSVQGYPYEQYF,TGTGCCAGCAGCGTACAGGGGTACCCCTACGAGCAGTACTTC
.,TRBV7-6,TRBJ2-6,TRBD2,CASSLGSGRAGANVLTF,TGTGCCAGCAGCTTAGGTAGCGGGAGGGCTGGGGCCAACGTCCTGACTTTC
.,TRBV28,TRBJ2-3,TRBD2,CASSRQPGLAGYTDTQYF,TGTGCCAGCAGCCGCCAACCGGGACTAGCGGGATACACAGATACGCAGTATTTT
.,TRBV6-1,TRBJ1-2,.,CASSEVPSNYGYTF,TGTGCCAGCAGTGAAGTTCCCTCTAACTATGGCTACACCTTC
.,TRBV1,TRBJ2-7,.,CTSSQDPTSGDYEQYF,TGCACCAGCAGCCAAGACCCGACTAGCGGGGACTACGAGCAGTACTTC